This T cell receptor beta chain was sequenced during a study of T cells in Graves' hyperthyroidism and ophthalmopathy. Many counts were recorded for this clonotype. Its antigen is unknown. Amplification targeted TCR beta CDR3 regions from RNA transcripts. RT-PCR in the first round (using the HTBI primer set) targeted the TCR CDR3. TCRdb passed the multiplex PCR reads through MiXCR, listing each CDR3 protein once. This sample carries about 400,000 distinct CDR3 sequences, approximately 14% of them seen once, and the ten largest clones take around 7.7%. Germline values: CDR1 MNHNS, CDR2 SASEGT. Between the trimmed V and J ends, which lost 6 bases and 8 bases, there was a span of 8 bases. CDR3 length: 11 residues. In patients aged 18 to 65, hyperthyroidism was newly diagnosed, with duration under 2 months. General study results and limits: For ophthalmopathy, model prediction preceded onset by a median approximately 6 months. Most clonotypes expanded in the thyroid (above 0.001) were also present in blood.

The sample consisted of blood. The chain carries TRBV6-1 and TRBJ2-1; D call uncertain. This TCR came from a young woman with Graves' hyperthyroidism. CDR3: CASRSEDEQFF. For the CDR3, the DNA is TGTGCCAGCAGATCTGAAGATGAGCAGTTCTTC.